These T cell receptor beta chains were read from a single sample in a study of control samples from healthy donors and cancer patients. Produced via immunoSEQ multiplex PCR; TCRdb's table is partial and in-frame only. The sample holds about 160,000 clones, roughly 95% seen once. Specimen: blood. These receptors were obtained from a young woman in good health. CDR3s include the opening cysteine and the closing phenylalanine or tryptophan. The D gene is left open where the match is weak. Size is stated for part of the rows, as once, few or many counts, or as a class when the clone is expanded.

clone_size: NA; v_call: TRBV18; d_call: NA; j_call: TRBJ1-4; cdr3_aa: CASSLSLNEKLFF; cdr3_nt: TGTGCCAGCTCATTGTCCCTGAATGAAAAACTGTTTTTT
clone_size: NA; v_call: TRBV27; d_call: TRBD1; j_call: TRBJ2-3; cdr3_aa: CASKGTGELTDTQYF; cdr3_nt: TGTGCCAGCAAAGGGACAGGGGAATTGACAGATACGCAGTATTTT
clone_size: NA; v_call: TRBV28; d_call: TRBD1; j_call: TRBJ1-2; cdr3_aa: CASSLSTGSYGYTF; cdr3_nt: TGTGCCAGCAGTTTATCGACAGGGAGTTATGGCTACACCTTC
clone_size: few; v_call: TRBV29-1; d_call: NA; j_call: TRBJ2-5; cdr3_aa: CSAESQGGSPGTQYF; cdr3_nt: TGCAGCGCCGAGTCTCAGGGTGGCAGTCCGGGGACCCAGTACTTC
clone_size: NA; v_call: TRBV2; d_call: NA; j_call: TRBJ2-2; cdr3_aa: CASKVRLNTGELFF; cdr3_nt: TGTGCCAGCAAGGTCAGACTTAACACCGGGGAGCTGTTTTTT
clone_size: NA; v_call: TRBV7-8; d_call: NA; j_call: TRBJ2-3; cdr3_aa: CASSLHSGHTDTQYF; cdr3_nt: TGTGCCAGCAGCTTACATTCAGGACACACAGATACGCAGTATTTT
clone_size: NA; v_call: TRBV12-5; d_call: TRBD2; j_call: TRBJ2-2; cdr3_aa: CASALLAAGGRYTGELFF; cdr3_nt: TGTGCTAGTGCCCTCCTTGCTGCGGGGGGGAGGTACACCGGGGAGCTGTTTTTT
clone_size: NA; v_call: TRBV7-9; d_call: TRBD1; j_call: TRBJ1-1; cdr3_aa: CASSLTSRTGQYTEAFF; cdr3_nt: TGTGCCAGCAGCTTAACCTCCCGGACAGGGCAGTACACTGAAGCTTTCTTT
clone_size: NA; v_call: TRBV11-2; d_call: NA; j_call: TRBJ1-3; cdr3_aa: CASSRYRQVSGNTIYF; cdr3_nt: TGTGCCAGCAGCCGCTATCGACAGGTCTCTGGAAACACCATATATTTT
clone_size: NA; v_call: TRBV28; d_call: NA; j_call: TRBJ2-5; cdr3_aa: CASSFNGETQYF; cdr3_nt: TGTGCCAGCAGTTTTAACGGGGAGACCCAGTACTTC
clone_size: NA; v_call: TRBV18; d_call: TRBD1; j_call: TRBJ1-4; cdr3_aa: CASSPQPGQGATNEKLFF; cdr3_nt: TGTGCCAGCTCACCCCAACCGGGACAGGGGGCAACTAATGAAAAACTGTTTTTT
clone_size: NA; v_call: TRBV18; d_call: NA; j_call: TRBJ2-2; cdr3_aa: CASSPDTGELFF; cdr3_nt: TGTGCCAGCTCACCAGACACCGGGGAGCTGTTTTTT
clone_size: NA; v_call: TRBV28; d_call: TRBD1; j_call: TRBJ2-4; cdr3_aa: CASSRQGATAKNIQYF; cdr3_nt: TGTGCCAGCAGCCGACAGGGGGCGACGGCCAAAAACATTCAGTACTTC
clone_size: NA; v_call: TRBV2; d_call: NA; j_call: TRBJ2-7; cdr3_aa: CASRATVYYYEQYF; cdr3_nt: TGTGCCAGCAGGGCGACAGTTTATTACTACGAGCAGTACTTC
clone_size: NA; v_call: TRBV21-1; d_call: NA; j_call: TRBJ1-6; cdr3_aa: CASSRRDRLSSYNSPLHF; cdr3_nt: TGTGCCAGCAGCAGACGGGACAGGCTTAGCTCCTATAATTCACCCCTCCACTTT
clone_size: NA; v_call: TRBV28; d_call: NA; j_call: TRBJ1-5; cdr3_aa: CASSFGSNQPQHF; cdr3_nt: TGTGCCAGCAGTTTCGGTAGCAATCAGCCCCAGCATTTT
clone_size: NA; v_call: TRBV7-8; d_call: NA; j_call: TRBJ1-3; cdr3_aa: CASRQGFGNTIYF; cdr3_nt: TGTGCCAGCAGACAGGGTTTTGGAAACACCATATATTTT
clone_size: NA; v_call: TRBV25-1; d_call: NA; j_call: TRBJ1-3; cdr3_aa: CASSAALTGYSGNTIYF; cdr3_nt: TGTGCCAGCAGTGCCGCATTAACAGGCTACTCTGGAAACACCATATATTTT
clone_size: NA; v_call: TRBV6-5; d_call: TRBD1; j_call: TRBJ2-5; cdr3_aa: CASSPWDREWETQYF; cdr3_nt: TGTGCCAGCAGCCCATGGGACAGGGAATGGGAGACCCAGTACTTC
clone_size: NA; v_call: TRBV29-1; d_call: NA; j_call: TRBJ1-1; cdr3_aa: CSVEGREAFF; cdr3_nt: TGCAGCGTTGAAGGACGGGAAGCTTTCTTT
clone_size: NA; v_call: TRBV2; d_call: TRBD1; j_call: TRBJ1-2; cdr3_aa: CASSGVDREGYGYTF; cdr3_nt: TGTGCCAGCAGTGGTGTCGACAGGGAAGGTTATGGCTACACCTTC
clone_size: NA; v_call: TRBV18; d_call: NA; j_call: TRBJ1-1; cdr3_aa: CASSPPRGLTEAFF; cdr3_nt: TGTGCCAGCTCACCACCCAGGGGTCTCACTGAAGCTTTCTTT